One sample yielded the 10 T cell receptor beta chains listed below, sequenced in a study of OX40 agonist ivuxolimab in advanced cancers. The table came from immunoSEQ multiplex PCR; TCRdb's copy has only in-frame clones and leaves some out. The table shows 65,000 to 95,000 clones, with around 94% occurring only once. Source: CD4+ or CD8+ T cells sorted from blood, taken in a trial of the OX40 agonist ivuxolimab. Receptors originate from an adult with an advanced solid tumor such as melanoma, head and neck, liver or kidney cancer.

The J gene is TRBJ2-7, the V gene TRBV4-3, with D possibly being TRBD1 (5 bases). Germline values: CDR1 LGHNA, CDR2 YSLEER. This CDR3 spans 15 amino acids. Deletions cut 0 bases from V and 2 bases from J, with 11 bases between. The CDR3 bases are TGCGCCAGCAGCCAAGATCTACAGGACCCCTACGAGCAGTACTTC. Its translation is CASSQDLQDPYEQYF.

CDR3 protein: CASSPQGNGLGDTIYF. As DNA, the CDR3 is TGCGCCAGCAGCCCACAGGGAAATGGTCTCGGGGACACCATATATTTT. V is TRBV4-3 and J is TRBJ1-3, with D perhaps matching TRBD1 (6 bases). Trimming took 4 bases from V and 8 from J, leaving 21 bases between them. This CDR3 spans 16 amino acids. Germline CDR1 LGHNA, CDR2 YSLEER.

The rearrangement links TRBV5-8 to TRBJ2-7; TRBD2 matches 9 bases. There are 14 residues in the CDR3. The ends lost 8 bases at V and 5 bases at J; junction bases unmatched: 11. Germline CDR1 SGHTS, CDR2 YDEGEE. Written as DNA, the CDR3 is TGTGCCAGTTTCGAGCGGGGGGCGCGGGACGAGCAGTACTTC. It codes for CASFERGARDEQYF.

The chain links TRBV6-5 to TRBJ2-5; D not resolved. The CDR3 covers 13 residues. Germline CDR1 is MNHEY and CDR2 is SVGAGI. V dropped 8 bases and J dropped 0 bases, with 10 bases sitting between them. CDR3 protein: CASQQRNQETQYF. The CDR3 DNA follows: TGTGCCAGCCAGCAAAGAAACCAAGAGACCCAGTACTTC.

The rearrangement uses TRBV7-6 and TRBJ2-7; 11 bases match TRBD1. In germline, CDR1 is SGHVS, CDR2 FNYEAQ. This CDR3 has 17 residues. V gave up 1 base and J gave up 4 bases; unmatched junction bases: 9. The CDR3 DNA reads as TGTGCCAGCAGCTTAGAGGGGCCTGGGACAGGGGGGTACGAGCAGTACTTC. It is translated as CASSLEGPGTGGYEQYF. Using reference TRBV7-6 and TRBJ2-7 for the parts outside the CDR3, the full variable domain is GAGVSQSPRYKVTKRGQDVALRCDPISGHVSLYWYRQALGQGPEFLTYFNYEAQQDKSGLPNDRFSAERPEGSISTLTIQRTEQRDSAMYRCASSLEGPGTGGYEQYFGPGTRLTVT.

The chain carries TRBV19 and TRBJ1-4; no clear D. V gave up 6 bases and J gave up 7 bases, with 12 bases separating them. The V gene's germline CDR1 is LNHDA and CDR2 SQIVND (reference sequence). The CDR3 has 13 residues. The DNA of the CDR3 is TGTGCCAGTAGGATCAGTTACACTGAAAAACTGTTTTTT. Translating gives CASRISYTEKLFF.

The V gene is TRBV9, the J gene TRBJ1-1; D not resolved. Trimming left V 0 bases short and J 3 bases short, with 6 bases between. This CDR3 spans 13 amino acids. Germline CDR1 SGDLS, CDR2 YYNGEE. This chain's CDR3 is CASSVVTHTEAFF. DNA for the CDR3: TGTGCCAGCAGCGTAGTCACCCACACTGAAGCTTTCTTT. The whole variable domain, filled in from reference TRBV9 and TRBJ1-1, reads DSGVTQTPKHLITATGQRVTLRCSPRSGDLSVYWYQQSLDQGLQFLIQYYNGEERAKGNILERFSAQQFPDLHSELNLSSLELGDSALYFCASSVVTHTEAFFGQGTRLTVV.

The gene calls are TRBV7-6 and TRBJ2-7; perhaps TRBD2 as D (6 bases). The CDR3 covers 12 residues. Trimming left V 3 bases short and J 13 bases short, with 16 bases between. Per germline, CDR1 SGHVS and CDR2 FNYEAQ. The CDR3 sequence: CASSLWGDSPYF. The CDR3 DNA sequence: TGTGCCAGCAGCTTGTGGGGGGACTCCCCCTACTTC.

This chain connects TRBV6-1 to TRBJ2-1; D may be TRBD2 (6 bases). V was trimmed by 4 bases and J by 3 bases, leaving 13 bases between them. The CDR3 runs 15 residues. CDR1 and CDR2 from the germline V gene are MNHNS and SASEGT. The CDR3 region is CASSGGENSYNEQFF. Here the CDR3 DNA reads TGTGCCAGCAGTGGGGGGGAGAACAGCTACAATGAGCAGTTCTTC.

J is TRBJ2-1 and V is TRBV7-2; no reliable D call. The CDR3 has 13 residues. The V and J ends lost 1 base and 6 bases respectively, with 7 bases between them. From germline, CDR1 is SGHTA and CDR2 FQGNSA. The CDR3 protein is CASSLGPFNEQFF. The DNA for the CDR3 is TGTGCCAGCAGCTTAGGGCCTTTCAATGAGCAGTTCTTC.